This T cell receptor (beta chain) came from a study of blood T cell repertoires in COVID-19. At the level of the study: Samples of COVID-19 (acute and convalescent) were obtained from the United States, Italy and Spain.

In the original analysis: Estimation of nucleated cell counts was performed using reference gene primer amplification. Repertoires were generated with immunoSEQ multiplex PCR, while TCRdb's copy carries only in-frame clones and drops some. Clonal size and the V and J genes are those of that table, whereas D and trimming came from the DNA. Among roughly 150,000 clones listed, 60% to 85% were seen once. Sequenced sample: peripheral blood. The receptor was isolated from a man aged 45 to 65 with active or convalescent COVID-19.

The CDR3: CASTKVDRGMGYSNQPQHF. The CDR3 DNA reads TGTGCCAGCACCAAAGTGGACAGGGGGATGGGATATAGCAATCAGCCCCAGCATTTT. The V and J genes are TRBV21-1 and TRBJ1-5; the D call TRBD1 from the table was never checked on the DNA. TRBV21-1 is noted as a pseudogene. The CDR3 contains 19 residues.